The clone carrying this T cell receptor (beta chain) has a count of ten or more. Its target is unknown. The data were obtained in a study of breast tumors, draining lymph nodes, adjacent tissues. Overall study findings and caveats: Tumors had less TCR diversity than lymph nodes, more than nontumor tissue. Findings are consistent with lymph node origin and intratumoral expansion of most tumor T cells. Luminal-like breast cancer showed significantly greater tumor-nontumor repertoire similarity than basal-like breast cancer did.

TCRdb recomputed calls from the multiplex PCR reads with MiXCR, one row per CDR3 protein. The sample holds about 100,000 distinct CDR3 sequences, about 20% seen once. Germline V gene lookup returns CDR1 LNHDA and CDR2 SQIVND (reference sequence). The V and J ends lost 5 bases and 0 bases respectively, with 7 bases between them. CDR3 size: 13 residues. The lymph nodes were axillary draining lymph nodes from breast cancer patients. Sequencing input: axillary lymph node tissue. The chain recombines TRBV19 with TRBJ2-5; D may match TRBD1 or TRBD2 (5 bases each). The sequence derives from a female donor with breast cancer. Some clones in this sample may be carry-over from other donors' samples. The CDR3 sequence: CASSSGHQETQYF. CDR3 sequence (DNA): TGTGCCAGTAGTTCGGGACACCAAGAGACCCAGTACTTC.